The 28 T cell receptor beta chains below all came from one sample that was sequenced in a study of cytomegalovirus exposure and HLA in healthy donors. This PCR relied on a set of 60 Vbeta primers and 13 Jbeta primers. TCRdb keeps only in-frame clones here, not all; method: immunoSEQ multiplex PCR. The sample has around 95,000 clones; around 76% are singletons. Sample: PBMCs. These TCRs come from a man younger than 40 in good health and CMV-seropositive.

This clone was seen a handful of times. The chain has TRBV12-5 and TRBJ1-1; 7 bases are shared with TRBD1. This CDR3 spans 16 amino acids. Germline V gives CDR1 LGHNT, CDR2 FRNRAP. V gave up 2 bases and J gave up 1 base; unmatched junction bases: 7. This CDR3 reads CASGLLPTGRNTEAFF. CDR3 in DNA: TGTGCTAGTGGTTTGCTCCCGACAGGGAGGAACACTGAAGCTTTCTTT.

The V and J genes are TRBV28 and TRBJ1-3, with D tentatively TRBD1 (6 bases). Deletions cut 2 bases from V and 2 bases from J, with 16 bases between. From germline, CDR1 is MDHEN and CDR2 SYDVKM. This CDR3 spans 17 amino acids. The CDR3 loop is CASSLPTYRAAGNTIYF. CDR3 in DNA: TGTGCCAGCAGTTTACCGACTTACAGGGCTGCTGGAAACACCATATATTTT.

The rearrangement links TRBV5-1 to TRBJ2-2, with TRBD1 identical over 8 bases. The CDR3 loop spans 15 amino acids. Germline V gene lookup returns CDR1 SGHRS and CDR2 YFSETQ. Unmatched junction bases numbered 8, after V lost 6 bases and J lost 4 bases. The CDR3 sequence is CASIYAGGGTGELFF. In DNA form, the CDR3 reads TGCGCCAGCATATATGCAGGGGGCGGCACCGGGGAGCTGTTTTTT. The entire variable domain, with the rest obtained from reference TRBV5-1 and TRBJ2-2, is as follows: KAGVTQTPRYLIKTRGQQVTLSCSPISGHRSVSWYQQTPGQGLQFLFEYFSETQRNKGNFPGRFSGRQFSNSRSEMNVSTLELGDSALYLCASIYAGGGTGELFFGEGSRLTVL.

For the CDR3, the DNA is TGTGCCAGCAGCCAAGAAGCCAGCGGGGGCTACAATGAGCAGTTCTTC. Its translation: CASSQEASGGYNEQFF. The V and J genes are TRBV4-2 and TRBJ2-1; 8 bases are shared with TRBD2. The CDR3 has 16 residues. V lost 0 bases and J lost 3; bases outside the gene matches: 4. CDR1 LGHNA and CDR2 YNFKEQ come from the germline V gene.

The chain employs TRBV4-2 and TRBJ2-7; unclear D gene. The germline V and J ends were trimmed by 0 bases and 5 bases, with 17 bases remaining between them. Germline V gene lookup returns CDR1 LGHNA and CDR2 YNFKEQ. This CDR3 comprises 16 residues. The CDR3 reads CASSQDQALGANEQYF. The CDR3 DNA reads as TGTGCCAGCAGCCAAGATCAGGCCCTCGGTGCCAACGAGCAGTACTTC.

This clone was picked up a small number of times. J is TRBJ1-5 and V is TRBV4-2, with D unclear. Trimming cost V 0 bases and J 0 bases, with 15 bases left between them. Per the germline V gene, CDR1 is LGHNA and CDR2 is YNFKEQ. The CDR3 extends over 18 amino acids. The CDR3 DNA follows: TGTGCCAGCAGCCAAGACTTTCTTACAGCAAATAGCAATCAGCCCCAGCATTTT. This translates into CASSQDFLTANSNQPQHF.

About this clone itself: The junction differs from germline at one of its ends, possibly a read error. This chain joins TRBV7-2 and TRBJ2-1; 12 positions agree with TRBD2. The CDR3 has 15 residues. The germline gives CDR1 SGHTA, CDR2 FQGNSA. CDR3 region: CASSLAVTSGGTRVF. Written as DNA, the CDR3 is TGTGCCAGCAGCTTAGCGGTGACTAGCGGGGGCACCCGGGTCTTC.

The chain uses TRBV19 and TRBJ2-1; weak D call: TRBD2 (5 bases). The CDR3 loop spans 16 amino acids. Germline-derived CDR1 and CDR2 are LNHDA and SQIVND (reference sequence). Trimming shortened V by 5 bases and J by 0 bases, and 14 bases separated the two germline ends. CDR3 loop: CASSPEVRLSYNEQFF. CDR3 coding DNA: TGTGCCAGTAGTCCGGAGGTTCGACTCTCCTACAATGAGCAGTTCTTC.

This sequence joins TRBV19 and TRBJ1-5; weak D call: TRBD1 (6 bases). Per the germline V gene, CDR1 is LNHDA and CDR2 is SQIVND (reference sequence). The V end lost 3 bases, the J end lost 4 bases, and 10 bases lay between the germline ends. The length of the CDR3 is 14 residues. CDR3 DNA sequence: TGTGCCAGTAGTATTGACAGGCGGAATCAGCCCCAGCATTTT. It translates to CASSIDRRNQPQHF.

This sequence joins TRBV6-6 and TRBJ1-5; unclear D gene. This CDR3 is 14 amino acids long. V was clipped by 5 bases and J by 4 bases, with 12 bases between them. CDR1 and CDR2 (germline): MNHNY, SVGAGI (reference sequence). The CDR3: CASSASEVNQPQHF. The CDR3 DNA is TGTGCCAGCAGTGCATCAGAAGTAAATCAGCCCCAGCATTTT.

This clone has just one count. The chain uses TRBV5-1 and TRBJ1-6; D uncertain. The CDR3 consists of 16 residues. The V end lost 3 bases, the J end lost 0 bases, and 10 bases lay between the germline ends. CDR1 and CDR2 from the germline V gene are SGHRS and YFSETQ. This CDR3 reads CASSWTGNSYNSPLHF. As DNA, the CDR3 is TGCGCCAGCAGCTGGACGGGAAACTCCTATAATTCACCCCTCCACTTT.

The CDR3 DNA is TGTGCCACCAGTCGTCTGCGAAACACTGAAGCTTTCTTT. Encoded protein: CATSRLRNTEAFF. This sequence joins TRBV15 and TRBJ1-1; no reliable D call. The germline CDR1 and CDR2 sequences are LNHNV and YYDKDF (reference sequence). The CDR3 has 13 residues. With 6 bases removed from V and 2 bases from J, the gap between germline ends came to 10 bases.

The genes are TRBV30 and TRBJ2-5, with TRBD1 matching 8 bases. V shed 3 bases and J 5 bases; nucleotides not matched to a gene: 14. This CDR3 is 16 amino acids long. Germline V lookup: CDR1 GTSNPN, CDR2 SVGIG (reference sequence). The CDR3 DNA reads TGTGCCTGGAGACCCGGACAGGGATTTTCGAGGGAGACCCAGTACTTC. It translates to CAWRPGQGFSRETQYF.

This chain uses TRBV5-1 with TRBJ2-5; 8 nucleotides agree with TRBD2. J lost 7 bases, V lost 0 bases, and 8 bases had no gene match. CDR3 length equals 15 residues. Germline values: CDR1 SGHRS, CDR2 YFSETQ. The CDR3: CASSLAIASGLTQYF. The DNA of the CDR3 is TGCGCCAGCAGCTTGGCCATAGCTAGCGGGTTGACCCAGTACTTC.

J is TRBJ2-7 and V is TRBV9; 12 bases map to TRBD2. Trimming cost V 0 bases and J 5 bases; bases outside gene matches: 3. CDR3 size: 15 residues. The germline CDR1 and CDR2 sequences are SGDLS and YYNGEE. This chain's CDR3 is CASSVGTSGAHEQYF. CDR3 coding DNA: TGTGCCAGCAGCGTAGGGACTAGCGGGGCCCACGAGCAGTACTTC.

The chain carries TRBV6-4 and TRBJ2-3, with TRBD2 matching over 7 bases. V was clipped by 0 bases and J by 2 bases; unmatched bases: 5. This CDR3 contains 16 residues. Germline V gene lookup returns CDR1 MRHNA and CDR2 SNTAGT. The CDR3 reads CASSDSGGGNTDTQYF. In nucleotides, the CDR3 is TGTGCCAGCAGTGACTCAGGCGGGGGAAACACAGATACGCAGTATTTT.

In this sample, this clone turned up a few times. Lacking the conserved final phenylalanine or tryptophan, this CDR3 likely reflects a read error. The DNA is left out, because the CDR3 cannot be placed on it with certainty; the CDR3 is given as TCRdb lists it. The genes are TRBV5-5 and TRBJ2-4; the D segment call TRBD1 is taken from the table without a DNA check. The CDR3 is 14 amino acids long, termini counted. The germline V gene has CDR1 SGHKS and CDR2 YYEKEE (reference sequence). The CDR3 sequence: CASSFGTGVDSIVV.

J is TRBJ2-7 and V is TRBV7-9; D not resolved. The CDR3 consists of 12 residues. Germline-derived CDR1 and CDR2 are SEHNR and FQNEAQ (reference sequence). Between the trimmed V and J ends, which lost 8 bases and 0 bases, there was a span of 8 bases. In nucleotides, the CDR3 is TGTGCCAGCGGCGACATCTCCTACGAGCAGTACTTC. Its protein is CASGDISYEQYF.

V gene TRBV6-1 combines with J gene TRBJ2-5; TRBD2 might be the D (6 bases). The V gene's germline CDR1 is MNHNS and CDR2 SASEGT. V gave up 1 base and J gave up 7 bases, with 13 bases separating them. The CDR3 contains 14 residues. CDR3: CASSEGGDSATQYF. The CDR3 DNA reads TGTGCCAGCAGTGAAGGGGGGGATTCCGCGACCCAGTACTTC.

About this clone itself: Germline and junction disagree at one end, which may indicate a read error. The V gene is TRBV7-9, the J gene TRBJ2-7; D gene uncertain. There are 14 residues in the CDR3. The germline CDR1 and CDR2 sequences are SEHNR and FQNEAQ (reference sequence). The CDR3 sequence: CSSTLTVNHYEQYF. The DNA for the CDR3 is TGTTCCAGCACCCTGACTGTGAACCACTACGAGCAGTACTTC.

V is TRBV7-3 and J is TRBJ2-3, with TRBD2 identical over 11 bases. V trimming: 1 base; J trimming: 0 bases; junction bases outside the gene matches: 6. Germline-derived CDR1 and CDR2 are SGHTA and FQGTGA. The length of the CDR3 is 18 residues. The CDR3 DNA follows: TGTGCCAGCAGCTTAATGGTTAGCGGGGGGGGGAGCACAGATACGCAGTATTTT. Translating gives CASSLMVSGGGSTDTQYF.

The J gene is TRBJ2-7, the V gene TRBV14; weak D call: TRBD2 (5 bases). Trimming stripped 0 bases from V and 0 bases from J, with 12 bases between. The CDR3 runs 16 residues. CDR1 is SGHDN, CDR2 FVKESK, per germline. As DNA, the CDR3 is TGTGCCAGCAGCCAAGATTCTTCCGGGATCTCCTACGAGCAGTACTTC. Protein sequence: CASSQDSSGISYEQYF.

The V and J genes are TRBV14 and TRBJ1-6; D is undetermined. With 1 base removed from V and 4 bases from J, the gap between germline ends came to 11 bases. The germline CDR1 and CDR2 sequences are SGHDN and FVKESK. This CDR3 region has 16 residues. In DNA, the CDR3 is TGTGCCAGCAGCCAAGCCAGGCAGTCATATAATTCACCCCTCCACTTT. This encodes CASSQARQSYNSPLHF.

The CDR3 loop reads CASSLSSGTGELFF. The DNA for the CDR3 is TGTGCCAGCAGCTTATCGTCGGGAACCGGGGAGCTGTTTTTT. The chain combines TRBV7-7 with TRBJ2-2, with D perhaps TRBD2 (5 bases). The CDR3 covers 14 residues. Germline V gives CDR1 SSHAT, CDR2 FNYEAQ (reference sequence). Between the trimmed V and J ends, which lost 2 bases and 5 bases, there was a span of 9 bases. Full variable domain (missing parts from reference TRBV7-7 and TRBJ2-2): GAGVSQSPRYKVTKRGQDVTLRCDPISSHATLYWYQQALGQGPEFLTYFNYEAQPDKSGLPSDRFSAERPEGSISTLTIQRTEQRDSAMYRCASSLSSGTGELFFGEGSRLTVL.

This clone was found a few times. The rearrangement uses TRBV5-1 and TRBJ2-1; D uncertain. The germline V and J ends were trimmed by 0 bases and 8 bases, with 3 bases remaining between them. The CDR3 runs to 11 residues. Germline V gene lookup returns CDR1 SGHRS and CDR2 YFSETQ. CDR3 protein: CASSLAYEQFF. CDR3 sequence (DNA): TGCGCCAGCAGCTTGGCTTATGAGCAGTTCTTC. The whole variable domain, remainder taken from reference TRBV5-1 and TRBJ2-1, is KAGVTQTPRYLIKTRGQQVTLSCSPISGHRSVSWYQQTPGQGLQFLFEYFSETQRNKGNFPGRFSGRQFSNSRSEMNVSTLELGDSALYLCASSLAYEQFFGPGTRLTVL.

The gene calls are TRBV6-5 and TRBJ1-1, with a tentative D call TRBD1 (5 bases). The germline CDR1 and CDR2 sequences are MNHEY and SVGAGI. The CDR3 has 14 amino acids. Trimming removed 8 bases from V and 0 bases from J, with 13 bases in between. CDR3 sequence: CASSRGWMNTEAFF. CDR3 DNA sequence: TGTGCCAGCTCGCGGGGGTGGATGAACACTGAAGCTTTCTTT.

This chain joins TRBV28 and TRBJ2-2; TRBD2 is a possible D gene (6 bases). V dropped 8 bases and J dropped 1 base, with 11 bases sitting between them. Germline V lookup: CDR1 MDHEN, CDR2 SYDVKM. CDR3 length: 14 residues. The CDR3: CASFAGWNTGELFF. In nucleotides, the CDR3 is TGTGCCAGCTTCGCGGGGTGGAACACCGGGGAGCTGTTTTTT.

The chain carries TRBV9 and TRBJ1-2, with 9 bases matching TRBD1. CDR3 length: 15 residues. Losses at the gene ends were 0 bases for V and 2 bases for J; bases not matched to a gene: 2. The germline CDR1 and CDR2 sequences are SGDLS and YYNGEE. CDR3 residues: CASSVEGQGNYGYTF. The CDR3 region has the DNA TGTGCCAGCAGCGTAGAGGGACAGGGAAACTATGGCTACACCTTC.